Sequencing of this T cell receptor beta chain was carried out in a study of PD-1 blockade in classical Hodgkin lymphoma. Germline values: CDR1 MNHEY, CDR2 SMNVEV (reference sequence). V shed 5 bases and J 4 bases; nucleotides not matched to a gene: 4. CDR3 length: 14 residues. Profiled with immunoSEQ multiplex PCR; TCRdb holds only in-frame clones, not every one. The table lists under 30,000 clones, around 83% of them singletons, with about 0.45% in the top ten. Time point described: cycle 4 day 1 (C4D1), after 6 weeks of nivolumab. Exposure to brentuximab vedotin varied, and each patient had relapsed following autologous stem cell transplantation. Researchers report purifying CD4+ T cells from thawed PBMCs by magnetic negative selection.

The source of this sequence is a human donor with classical Hodgkin lymphoma. This chain connects TRBV27 to TRBJ2-1; 8 nucleotides align to TRBD2. Sample: CD4+ T cells from blood, taken before the fourth cycle of nivolumab. CDR3 DNA sequence: TGTGCCAGCAGTAGGAAGCGGGAGTACAATGAGCAGTTCTTC. Its protein is CASSRKREYNEQFF.